These 24 T cell receptor beta chains share one sample of origin, sequenced in a study of monozygotic twins with cystic fibrosis. Profiled with immunoSEQ multiplex PCR; TCRdb holds only in-frame clones, not every one. The profile covers approximately 17,000 clones, with 95% to 97% appearing a single time and about 0.6% taken by the ten largest. Sequencing was carried out using blood. The receptors come from a girl aged 2 to 9 with cystic fibrosis.

The chain joins TRBV10-3 to TRBJ2-7; the D is unclear. V was pared by 3 bases and J by 0 bases, with 9 bases between. This CDR3 has 14 amino acids. Germline loops: CDR1 ENHRY, CDR2 SYGVKD. The CDR3 is CAISEAWSSYEQYF. The CDR3 nucleotides are TGTGCCATCAGTGAAGCCTGGAGCTCCTACGAGCAGTACTTC.

The chain combines TRBV14 with TRBJ1-2, with D perhaps TRBD1 (5 bases). This CDR3 contains 13 residues. The germline V and J ends were trimmed by 1 base and 6 bases, with 9 bases remaining between them. CDR1 and CDR2 (germline): SGHDN, FVKESK. CDR3 region: CASSQVMGDGYTF. In DNA form, the CDR3 reads TGTGCCAGCAGCCAAGTAATGGGGGATGGCTACACCTTC.

The V call is TRBV28, the J call TRBJ1-6, with TRBD1 identical over 7 bases. The CDR3 sequence is 13 residues long. Germline CDR1 MDHEN, CDR2 SYDVKM. Trimming removed 5 bases from V and 13 bases from J; junction bases left unmatched: 8. CDR3 in DNA: TGTGCCAGCAGTCTCAGACAGGGAGGGCCCCTCCACTTT. Protein: CASSLRQGGPLHF.

V and J are TRBV2 and TRBJ2-5; TRBD2 agrees at 7 bases. From germline, CDR1 is SNHLY and CDR2 FYNNEI. The V segment lost 2 bases and the J segment 4 bases; nucleotides outside the gene matches: 4. The CDR3 has 14 residues. The CDR3 coding sequence is TGTGCCAGCAGTGAATTAAGCGGGGCAGAGACCCAGTACTTC. This codes for CASSELSGAETQYF. The variable domain in full, with the rest retrieved from reference TRBV2 and TRBJ2-5, is EPEVTQTPSHQVTQMGQEVILRCVPISNHLYFYWYRQILGQKVEFLVSFYNNEISEKSEIFDDQFSVERPDGSNFTLKIRSTKLEDSAMYFCASSELSGAETQYFGPGTRLLVL.

V usage is TRBV18 and J usage is TRBJ2-4; 8 bases map to TRBD2. In germline, CDR1 is KGHSH, CDR2 LQKENI. V dropped 2 bases and J dropped 12; count of bases not matched to a gene: 12. The CDR3 length is 15 residues. This CDR3 reads CASSPTWAREGDQYF. The CDR3 coding sequence is TGTGCCAGCTCACCAACTTGGGCCCGGGAGGGGGATCAGTACTTC.

V gene TRBV2 combines with J gene TRBJ2-7, with D possibly matching TRBD2 (7 bases). Trimming took 3 bases from V and 4 from J, leaving 13 bases between them. The CDR3 covers 14 residues. Germline V gene sequence: CDR1 SNHLY, CDR2 FYNNEI. DNA of the CDR3: TGTGCCAGCAGTGATGCGGGGGCGGTATACGAGCAGTACTTC. Its translation is CASSDAGAVYEQYF.

The CDR3 DNA reads TGTGCCATCAGTGAGTCGCAGCTTTGGAGCGGAAACATCTATGGCTACACCTTC. It yields the protein CAISESQLWSGNIYGYTF. The chain carries TRBV10-3 and TRBJ1-2; D is unclear. The V end was cut by 0 bases, the J end by 4 bases, with 21 bases between. Per germline, CDR1 ENHRY and CDR2 SYGVKD. The CDR3 has 18 amino acids.

The rearrangement joins TRBV27 to TRBJ2-7; D gene unclear. Germline CDR1 is MNHEY and CDR2 is SMNVEV (reference sequence). This CDR3 comprises 14 residues. Trimming took 0 bases from V and 0 from J, leaving 6 bases between them. Here the CDR3 DNA reads TGTGCCAGCAGTTTATCTTTCTTCTCCTACGAGCAGTACTTC. Translating gives CASSLSFFSYEQYF.

The chain carries TRBV19 and TRBJ2-3; 7 bases align to TRBD1. The V gene's germline CDR1 is LNHDA and CDR2 SQIVND (reference sequence). V dropped 4 bases and J dropped 4; count of bases not matched to a gene: 11. This CDR3 contains 16 residues. CDR3 residues: CASSTQPQGWADTQYF. The CDR3 DNA reads TGTGCCAGTAGTACCCAACCACAGGGGTGGGCAGATACGCAGTATTTT.

The V and J genes are TRBV30 and TRBJ1-2; unclear D gene. V was shortened by 4 bases and J by 8 bases, with 11 bases between the two germline ends. Germline lookup yields CDR1 GTSNPN and CDR2 SVGIG (reference sequence). CDR3 size: 11 residues. CDR3 in DNA: TGTGCCTGGATGGAGAACGAGGGCTACACCTTC. It yields the protein CAWMENEGYTF.

The chain employs TRBV21-1 and TRBJ1-5; the table's TRBD1 call for D was not verified on the DNA. TRBV21-1 is a pseudogene segment. CDR3 length: 14 residues. Here the CDR3 DNA reads TGTGCCAGCCCCAGACAGAGGCAAAATCAGCCCCAGCATTTT. It translates to CASPRQRQNQPQHF.

The chain is built from TRBV27 and TRBJ2-5; perhaps TRBD1 as D (7 bases). The CDR3 is 15 amino acids. V gave up 3 bases and J gave up 1 base, with 12 bases separating them. Germline V gene sequence: CDR1 MNHEY, CDR2 SMNVEV (reference sequence). The CDR3 sequence: CASSFGQGGQETQYF. DNA for the CDR3: TGTGCCAGCAGTTTCGGGCAGGGGGGCCAAGAGACCCAGTACTTC.

The chain links TRBV5-8 to TRBJ1-1; D unclear. CDR1 is SGHTS and CDR2 is YDEGEE in the germline V gene. There are 13 residues in the CDR3. V lost 0 bases to trimming and J lost 2 bases, with 5 bases between them. This CDR3 is CASSLDRNTEAFF. The CDR3 DNA is TGTGCCAGCAGCTTGGACAGAAACACTGAAGCTTTCTTT.

This chain joins TRBV28 and TRBJ1-2; D remains ambiguous. This CDR3 has 14 residues. Trimming cost V 3 bases and J 4 bases, with 12 bases left between them. Germline V gene data show CDR1 as MDHEN and CDR2 as SYDVKM. In DNA, the CDR3 is TGTGCCAGCAGTTTTGCCGGGAACCCCTATGGCTACACCTTC. Amino acid sequence: CASSFAGNPYGYTF.

The gene calls are TRBV4-3 and TRBJ1-1; 8 bases are a match to TRBD1. The CDR3 consists of 15 residues. After removal of 2 bases from V and 3 bases from J, the junction contained 5 bases not matched to a gene. The germline V gene has CDR1 LGHNA and CDR2 YSLEER. The CDR3 loop reads CASSQYGQGDTEAFF. CDR3 coding DNA: TGCGCCAGCAGCCAATACGGACAGGGCGACACTGAAGCTTTCTTT.

This chain joins TRBV21-1 and TRBJ1-2; the table gives TRBD1 as D, unverified against the DNA. TRBV21-1 is marked as a pseudogene. The CDR3 is 18 residues long. The DNA of the CDR3 is TGTGCCAGCAGCAACTGCGGGTACAGGGCCAAGCGTAGCTATGGCTACACCTTC. Translated: CASSNCGYRAKRSYGYTF.

The genes are TRBV12-5 and TRBJ2-2, with a weak D call TRBD2 (6 bases). Between the trimmed V and J ends, which lost 6 bases and 3 bases, there was a span of 14 bases. In germline, CDR1 is LGHNT, CDR2 FRNRAP. The CDR3 is made up of 15 amino acids. The CDR3 loop reads CASGAGDFYTGELFF. The DNA of the CDR3 is TGTGCTAGTGGGGCTGGGGACTTTTACACCGGGGAGCTGTTTTTT.

The chain is built from TRBV5-1 and TRBJ1-1; TRBD1 might be the D (6 bases). Germline values: CDR1 SGHRS, CDR2 YFSETQ. The CDR3 spans 16 residues. Deletions cut 0 bases from V and 4 bases from J, with 16 bases between. Here the CDR3 DNA reads TGCGCCAGCAGCTTGGACCCGGACAGTGGGCGCACTGAAGCTTTCTTT. It translates to CASSLDPDSGRTEAFF.

This chain links TRBV19 with TRBJ1-6; 7 bases fit TRBD1. Germline V gene lookup returns CDR1 LNHDA and CDR2 SQIVND (reference sequence). V trimming: 3 bases; J trimming: 5 bases; junction bases outside the gene matches: 7. The CDR3 covers 16 residues. The CDR3 bases are TGTGCCAGTAGTATCTCGACAGGGTCACATAATTCACCCCTCCACTTT. Protein: CASSISTGSHNSPLHF.

The chain has TRBV19 and TRBJ2-7; no clear D. Trimming pared 10 bases from V and 6 bases from J, leaving 22 bases between. Germline V gene sequence: CDR1 LNHDA, CDR2 SQIVND (reference sequence). The CDR3 consists of 14 residues. This CDR3 is CATSRASSSVEQYF. The CDR3 coding sequence is TGTGCCACCTCTCGCGCTAGTAGTTCGGTCGAGCAGTACTTC.

V usage is TRBV5-5 and J usage is TRBJ1-1; D is ambiguous. This CDR3 is built from 15 residues. V was clipped by 4 bases and J by 5 bases, with 18 bases between them. Germline V lookup: CDR1 SGHKS, CDR2 YYEKEE (reference sequence). CDR3 nucleotides: TGTGCCAGCAGCCCGAGGTGGGGTGGCGGAACTGAAGCTTTCTTT. The encoded protein is CASSPRWGGGTEAFF.

The chain is built from TRBV9 and TRBJ1-2; weak D call: TRBD1 (5 bases). The length of the CDR3 is 17 residues. V was clipped by 0 bases and J by 2 bases, with 17 bases between them. CDR1 SGDLS and CDR2 YYNGEE come from the germline V gene. In DNA form, the CDR3 reads TGTGCCAGCAGCGTAGGGAGCCGGAGCGCAGGGAACTATGGCTACACCTTC. Its translation is CASSVGSRSAGNYGYTF.

This chain uses TRBV30 with TRBJ2-7; 7 bases are shared with TRBD1. Germline CDR1 reads GTSNPN; CDR2 reads SVGIG (reference sequence). This CDR3 region has 14 residues. With 0 bases clipped from V and 6 bases from J, the junction kept 8 bases outside the gene matches. The CDR3 DNA is TGTGCCTGGAGTGTCCCCCGGGACAGCGGCGAGCAGTACTTC. Amino acid sequence: CAWSVPRDSGEQYF.

The chain carries TRBV4-1 and TRBJ1-4, with D tentatively TRBD1 (6 bases). This CDR3 comprises 16 residues. V was trimmed by 0 bases and J by 5 bases, leaving 13 bases between them. Germline V CDR1 and CDR2: MGHRA, YSYEKL. The DNA for the CDR3 is TGCGCCAGCAGCCAAGACTCTCGGGGGGCGAATGAAAAACTGTTTTTT. Translating it yields CASSQDSRGANEKLFF.